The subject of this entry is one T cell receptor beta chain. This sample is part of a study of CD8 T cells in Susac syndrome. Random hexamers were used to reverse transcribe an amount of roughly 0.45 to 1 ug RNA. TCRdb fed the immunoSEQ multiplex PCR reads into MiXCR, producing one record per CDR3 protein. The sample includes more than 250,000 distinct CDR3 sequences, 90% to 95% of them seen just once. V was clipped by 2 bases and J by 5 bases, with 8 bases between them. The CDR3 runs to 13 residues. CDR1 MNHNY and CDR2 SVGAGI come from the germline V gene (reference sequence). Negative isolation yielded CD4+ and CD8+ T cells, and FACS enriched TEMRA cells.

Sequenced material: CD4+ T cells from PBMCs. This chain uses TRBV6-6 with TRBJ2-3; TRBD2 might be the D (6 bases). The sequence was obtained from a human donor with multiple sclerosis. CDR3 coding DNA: TGTGCCAGCAGTTACGAGGGAGGAGATACGCAGTATTTT. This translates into CASSYEGGDTQYF.